The source of this T cell receptor beta chain is a study of blood T cell repertoires in COVID-19. Study-level information: PBMCs, B-cell-depleted T cells, or T cells provided the cDNA or gDNA that made up the material.

The V gene's germline CDR1 is SGHRS and CDR2 YFSETQ. There are 14 residues in the CDR3. Trimming cost V 2 bases and J 6 bases, with 14 bases left between them. The table came from immunoSEQ multiplex PCR; TCRdb's copy has only in-frame clones and leaves some out. This table holds 200,000 to 250,000 clones, approximately 81% found once. The gene calls are TRBV5-1 and TRBJ1-2; TRBD1 might be the D (5 bases). The source of this sequence is a man aged 35-49 years who had recovered from COVID-19. Sample: PBMCs or T cells enriched from blood (not recorded which). CDR3 region: CASSFLGGSDGYTF. In DNA, the CDR3 is TGCGCCAGCAGCTTCCTTGGGGGGTCGGATGGCTACACCTTC.